This T cell receptor beta chain appears in the sequencing data of a study of T cell responses to AZD1222 COVID-19 vaccine. The germline V gene has CDR1 ENHRY and CDR2 SYGVKD. This CDR3 is built from 12 residues. V shed 11 bases and J 1 base; nucleotides not matched to a gene: 3. Measured with immunoSEQ multiplex PCR; TCRdb has only the in-frame clones, and not every one. The table has around 130,000 clones, around nine tenths seen once. The clonotype originates from an adult in good health. Sequencing was performed on peripheral blood, taken on day 0 of AZD1222 vaccination. The genes are TRBV10-3 and TRBJ2-5, with 8 bases matching TRBD1. The CDR3 region is CAVGTGQETQYF. The CDR3 nucleotides are TGTGCCGTGGGGACAGGCCAAGAGACCCAGTACTTC.